A single sample gave rise to the 29 T cell receptor beta chains below, sequenced in a study of T cells in Graves' hyperthyroidism and ophthalmopathy. The investigators amplified TCR beta CDR3 regions from RNA transcripts. The TCR CDR3 was amplified in a first-round RT-PCR using the HTBI primer set. TCRdb analysed the multiplex PCR reads with MiXCR anew, one entry per CDR3 protein. The sample comprises under 500,000 distinct CDR3 sequences, 11% to 15% of which are singletons, and approximately 29% rests with the top ten. The sequencing input was blood. These receptor sequences come from a man aged 50-59 years with Graves' ophthalmopathy.

The chain couples TRBV11-1 to TRBJ2-7; tentatively, D is TRBD1 (6 bases). The V and J ends lost 3 bases and 2 bases respectively, with 14 bases between them. Germline CDR1 is SGHAT and CDR2 is FQDESV (reference sequence). The length of the CDR3 is 15 residues. The CDR3, as DNA: TGTGCCAGCAGCTTCAGGGGCAGGGTGACCTACGAGCAGTACTTC. Its translation: CASSFRGRVTYEQYF.

This chain links TRBV5-1 with TRBJ2-5; a weak D match, TRBD1 (6 bases). Trimming removed 2 bases at V and 1 base at J, with 9 bases between. This CDR3 region has 14 residues. Per germline, CDR1 SGHRS and CDR2 YFSETQ. This CDR3 reads CASSFPDSQETQYF. The CDR3 nucleotides are TGCGCCAGCAGCTTTCCGGACAGCCAAGAGACCCAGTACTTC.

The V and J genes are TRBV20-1 and TRBJ2-3, with 10 bases lining up with TRBD2. The germline V gene has CDR1 DFQATT and CDR2 SNEGSKA (reference sequence). J gave up 7 bases and V 3 bases, and 7 bases lay outside the gene matches. The CDR3 covers 14 residues. The CDR3 spells CSARAPSGSYTQYF. The CDR3 DNA sequence: TGCAGTGCTAGGGCCCCTAGCGGGAGTTATACGCAGTATTTT.

This chain joins TRBV3-1 and TRBJ2-1; D call uncertain. Germline V gene data show CDR1 as LGHDT and CDR2 as YNNKEL (reference sequence). There are 15 residues in the CDR3. V lost 0 bases, J lost 1 base, and 7 bases lay in between. Here the CDR3 reads CASSQEALSYNEQFF. CDR3 nucleotides: TGTGCCAGCAGCCAAGAAGCTCTTTCCTACAATGAGCAGTTCTTC.

This clonotype was seen ten or more times. The V call is TRBV7-9, the J call TRBJ2-5; D not certain. Trimming left V 2 bases short and J 5 bases short, with 9 bases between. The CDR3 consists of 13 residues. The germline V gene encodes CDR1 SEHNR and CDR2 FQNEAQ (reference sequence). CDR3 DNA: TGTGCCAGCAGCTTATCGTGGTATGAGACCCAGTACTTC. This codes for CASSLSWYETQYF.

Concerning this clonotype: At one end the junction does not follow the germline gene, possibly because of a read error. The chain is built from TRBV11-3 and TRBJ2-3; 12 bases match TRBD2. The germline CDR1 and CDR2 sequences are SGHNT and YENEEA. The CDR3 runs 21 residues. The CDR3 spells CARSRRKQGLGLAGNTDTQYF. The CDR3 region has the DNA TGTGCCCGCAGCCGAAGAAAACAAGGACTCGGACTAGCGGGAAACACAGATACGCAGTATTTT.

This clonotype was seen ten or more times. The V gene is TRBV29-1, the J gene TRBJ2-3; maybe TRBD2 (5 bases). The ends were cut back, 6 bases at V and 6 bases at J, with 19 bases in the middle. Germline assignment: CDR1 SQVTM and CDR2 ANQGSEA. This CDR3 is 14 amino acids long. The CDR3, as DNA: TGCAGCGTACAGACCCCAGGAGGTGCGGATACGCAGTATTTT. The encoded protein is CSVQTPGGADTQYF.

This clonotype came up many times. This rearrangement joins TRBV5-1 to TRBJ1-3; D is unresolved. The V gene's germline CDR1 is SGHRS and CDR2 YFSETQ. This CDR3 contains 14 residues. V shed 0 bases and J shed 2 bases, with 6 bases lying between them. The CDR3 sequence: CASSLETAGNTIYF. CDR3 in DNA: TGCGCCAGCAGCTTGGAGACCGCTGGAAACACCATATATTTT.

This chain connects TRBV19 to TRBJ1-5, with a possible D match to TRBD1 (6 bases). V was shortened by 5 bases and J by 8 bases, with 19 bases between the two germline ends. The CDR3 is 15 amino acids. Germline CDR1 and CDR2: LNHDA and SQIVND (reference sequence). CDR3 amino acids: CASSPPPGHGKPQHF. The CDR3 coding sequence is TGTGCCAGTAGTCCCCCTCCGGGACATGGTAAGCCCCAGCATTTT.

This clonotype has just a few counts. The junction and the germline gene differ at one end; a read error may be behind it. The chain links TRBV24-1 to TRBJ2-1; 11 positions agree with TRBD1. The CDR3 covers 19 residues. CDR1 is KGHDR, CDR2 SFDVKD, per germline. CDR3 region: CAISDLSPPGQGAYNEQFF. The CDR3 coding sequence is TGTGCCATCAGTGATTTGTCCCCCCCGGGACAGGGGGCCTACAATGAGCAGTTCTTC.

There are many counts of this clonotype. The chain recombines TRBV2 with TRBJ2-1; 9 bases are shared with TRBD1. The CDR3 contains 15 residues. V was clipped by 6 bases and J by 7 bases; unmatched bases: 10. Germline V gene sequence: CDR1 SNHLY, CDR2 FYNNEI. This CDR3 reads CASREGDREINEQFF. Written as DNA, the CDR3 is TGTGCCAGCAGGGAGGGGGACAGGGAAATAAATGAGCAGTTCTTC.

This clonotype was detected ten times or more. The chain uses TRBV7-2 and TRBJ2-4; D call uncertain. Germline V gives CDR1 SGHTA, CDR2 FQGNSA. Trimming took 1 base from V and 8 from J, leaving 15 bases between them. This CDR3 has 15 amino acids. In nucleotides, the CDR3 is TGTGCCAGCAGCTTAGGGATAGTGCGGAAAGACATTCAGTACTTC. It specifies CASSLGIVRKDIQYF.

Concerning this clonotype: Just one base apart from a much larger clone, this may be a read error. The V call is TRBV7-2, the J call TRBJ2-3; TRBD1 matches at 8 bases. CDR1 is SGHTA and CDR2 is FQGNSA in the germline V gene. The CDR3 totals 16 residues. The trim removed 1 base at V and 5 bases at J, leaving 8 bases unmatched. CDR3 DNA sequence: TGTGCCAGCAGCTTAGGCCGGGGCAGGGGGCAAGATACGCAGTATTTT. This codes for CASSLGRGRGQDTQYF.

This clonotype was counted many times. The J gene is TRBJ2-1, the V gene TRBV14, with D perhaps assigned TRBD1 or TRBD2 (5 bases each). The V end was cut by 1 base, the J end by 6 bases, with 13 bases between. This CDR3 region has 15 residues. CDR1 is SGHDN, CDR2 FVKESK, per germline. The CDR3 spells CASSQVLGALNEQFF. CDR3 DNA: TGTGCCAGCAGCCAAGTACTAGGGGCCCTCAATGAGCAGTTCTTC.

This clonotype was recorded a few times. V and J are TRBV7-9 and TRBJ2-2; the match to TRBD2 covers 10 bases. Per the germline V gene, CDR1 is SEHNR and CDR2 is FQNEAQ (reference sequence). CDR3 length: 19 amino acids. V lost 5 bases to trimming and J lost 0 bases; unmatched junction nucleotides: 12. The CDR3 nucleotides are TGTGCCAGCAGCCGTACCGGAAGCGGGAGGGCCCCGAACACCGGGGAGCTGTTTTTT. Encoded protein: CASSRTGSGRAPNTGELFF.

There are many counts of this clonotype. The V gene is TRBV12-3 or TRBV12-4, the J gene TRBJ1-2; D unclear. The V end was cut by 7 bases, the J end by 5 bases, with 8 bases between. The CDR3 sequence is 11 residues long. CDR3 amino acids: CASTTLYGYTF. The DNA of the CDR3 is TGTGCCAGCACTACACTTTATGGCTACACCTTC.

The chain combines TRBV2 with TRBJ2-3, with 12 bases identical to TRBD1. From germline, CDR1 is SNHLY and CDR2 FYNNEI. V shed 5 bases, J shed 4 bases, and the junction held 10 bases outside the gene matches. This CDR3 has 17 amino acids. CDR3: CASSLRPGTGGADTQYF. The CDR3 region has the DNA TGTGCCAGCAGTCTACGCCCCGGGACAGGGGGCGCAGATACGCAGTATTTT.

The J gene is TRBJ2-3, the V gene TRBV7-9; 7 bases are shared with TRBD2. Losses at the gene ends were 6 bases for V and 4 bases for J; bases not matched to a gene: 4. This CDR3 contains 13 residues. Germline CDR1 SEHNR, CDR2 FQNEAQ (reference sequence). CDR3 residues: CASRPAGADTQYF. The CDR3 region has the DNA TGTGCCAGCAGACCCGCGGGAGCAGATACGCAGTATTTT. The full variable domain, rest sourced from reference TRBV7-9 and TRBJ2-3, is DTGVSQNPRHKITKRGQNVTFRCDPISEHNRLYWYRQTLGQGPEFLTYFQNEAQLEKSRLLSDRFSAERPKGSFSTLEIQRTEQGDSAMYLCASRPAGADTQYFGPGTRLTVL.

The chain employs TRBV29-1 and TRBJ2-7, with D possibly TRBD2 on 6 matching bases. Germline V gene data show CDR1 as SQVTM and CDR2 as ANQGSEA. This CDR3 spans 13 amino acids. The V gene lost 2 bases and the J gene lost 7 bases, with 15 bases spanning the gap. The CDR3 loop reads CSVERGMGGEQYF. CDR3 bases: TGCAGCGTTGAACGCGGGATGGGAGGAGAGCAGTACTTC.

The chain employs TRBV20-1 and TRBJ2-7, with 10 bases matching TRBD1. CDR1 and CDR2 from the germline V gene are DFQATT and SNEGSKA (reference sequence). The CDR3 has 15 amino acids. With V trimmed by 6 bases and J by 3 bases, 11 bases remained unmatched. CDR3 nucleotide sequence: TGCAGTGCAGCCCGTAGGGGACAGGGGAACTACGAGCAGTACTTC. Translated: CSAARRGQGNYEQYF.

DNA for the CDR3: TGCGCCAGCAGCAGGAGGGGGTCGGGACTCCCGTTTTCTAATCGGCGGGAAGAACAAGAGACCCAGTACTTC. Translation: CASSRRGSGLPFSNRREEQETQYF. The chain carries TRBV5-1 and TRBJ2-5, with D perhaps TRBD1 or TRBD2 (6 bases each). The CDR3 is made up of 24 amino acids. Per germline, CDR1 SGHRS and CDR2 YFSETQ. Trimming stripped 4 bases from V and 2 bases from J, with 42 bases between.

The chain employs TRBV19 and TRBJ2-7; tentative D call: TRBD1 (5 bases). This CDR3 is 17 amino acids long. The V gene lost 4 bases and the J gene lost 0 bases, with 19 bases spanning the gap. Per germline, CDR1 LNHDA and CDR2 SQIVND (reference sequence). The CDR3: CASSSWPGSRASYEQYF. DNA of the CDR3: TGTGCCAGTAGTAGCTGGCCAGGGTCAAGGGCCTCCTACGAGCAGTACTTC.

This clonotype was counted only a few times. The chain combines TRBV6-1 with TRBJ2-2, with TRBD2 as a possible D gene (6 bases). The CDR3 is 14 residues long. CDR1 and CDR2 from the germline V gene are MNHNS and SASEGT. The V end was cut by 8 bases, the J end by 2 bases, with 12 bases between. In nucleotides, the CDR3 is TGTGCCAGCGGCCTAGGGACTAACACCGGGGAGCTGTTTTTT. It is translated as CASGLGTNTGELFF.

The DNA of the CDR3 is TGCGCCAGCAGCCAAGGTCCCCTCAATTCCTACGAGCAGTACTTC. Amino acid sequence: CASSQGPLNSYEQYF. The V call is TRBV4-1, the J call TRBJ2-7; no reliable D call. Germline CDR1 and CDR2: MGHRA and YSYEKL. The CDR3 is 15 amino acids. V gave up 1 base and J gave up 1 base, with 11 bases separating them.

The chain has TRBV20-1 and TRBJ2-2; D is unclear. Between the trimmed V and J ends, which lost 6 bases and 0 bases, there was a span of 11 bases. This CDR3 region has 14 residues. Germline-derived CDR1 and CDR2 are DFQATT and SNEGSKA (reference sequence). The CDR3 DNA reads TGCAGTGCAACCTTCCTACCGAACACCGGGGAGCTGTTTTTT. This gives the protein CSATFLPNTGELFF.

This clonotype was seen many times. The chain employs TRBV11-2 and TRBJ2-2; weak D call: TRBD2 (5 bases). Germline CDR1 reads SGHAT; CDR2 reads FQNNGV. V gave up 6 bases and J gave up 5 bases, with 13 bases separating them. There are 14 residues in the CDR3. The DNA for the CDR3 is TGTGCCAGCAGTAGCGAATCGAGGACCGGGGAGCTGTTTTTT. This translates into CASSSESRTGELFF.

This clonotype was found many times. The J gene is TRBJ2-1, the V gene TRBV7-9; D not resolved. Trimming removed 4 bases at V and 8 bases at J, with 12 bases between. The length of the CDR3 is 13 residues. CDR1 and CDR2 (germline): SEHNR, FQNEAQ (reference sequence). The CDR3 protein is CASSSSYSDEQFF. The DNA for the CDR3 is TGTGCCAGCAGCTCCTCTTACTCAGATGAGCAGTTCTTC.

Worth noting for this clonotype: A read error may be the cause here, since a much bigger clone is one base away. V usage is TRBV10-3 and J usage is TRBJ2-7, with D uncertain. CDR1 is ENHRY, CDR2 SYGVKD, per germline. V lost 2 bases to trimming and J lost 6 bases, with 8 bases between them. The CDR3 has 12 residues. The DNA of the CDR3 is TGTGCCATCAGTGAGGGTCAGTGCGAGCAGTACTTC. Protein product: CAISEGQCEQYF.

This clonotype was detected ten times or more. V usage is TRBV7-9 and J usage is TRBJ1-1, with D perhaps TRBD1 (6 bases). The CDR3 length is 15 residues. CDR1 and CDR2 from the germline V gene are SEHNR and FQNEAQ (reference sequence). Deletions cut 2 bases from V and 9 bases from J, with 19 bases between. CDR3: CASSLWGREQGQAFF. CDR3 coding DNA: TGTGCCAGCAGCTTATGGGGCAGGGAGCAGGGGCAAGCTTTCTTT.